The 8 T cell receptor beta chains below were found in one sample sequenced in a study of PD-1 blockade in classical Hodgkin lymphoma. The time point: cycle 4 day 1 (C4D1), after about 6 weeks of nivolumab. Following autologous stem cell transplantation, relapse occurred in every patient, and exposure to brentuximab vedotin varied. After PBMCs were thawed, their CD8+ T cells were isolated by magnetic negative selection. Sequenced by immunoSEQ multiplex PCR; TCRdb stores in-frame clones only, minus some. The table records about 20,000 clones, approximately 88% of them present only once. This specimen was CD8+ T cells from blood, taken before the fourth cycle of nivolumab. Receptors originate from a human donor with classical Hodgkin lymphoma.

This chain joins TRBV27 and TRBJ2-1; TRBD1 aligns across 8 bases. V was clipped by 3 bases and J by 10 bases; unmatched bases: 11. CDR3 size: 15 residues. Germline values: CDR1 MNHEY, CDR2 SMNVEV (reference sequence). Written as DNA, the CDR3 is TGTGCCAGCAGTTTCTGGGGCAGGGGGCATGAAGAGCAGTTCTTC. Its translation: CASSFWGRGHEEQFF.

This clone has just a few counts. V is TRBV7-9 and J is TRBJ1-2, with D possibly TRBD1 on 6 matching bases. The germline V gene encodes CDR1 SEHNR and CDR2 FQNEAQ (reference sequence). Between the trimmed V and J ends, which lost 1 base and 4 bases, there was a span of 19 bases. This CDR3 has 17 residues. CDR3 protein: CASSLGGGLGQPYGYTF. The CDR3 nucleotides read TGTGCCAGCAGCTTAGGAGGGGGACTCGGACAACCCTATGGCTACACCTTC.

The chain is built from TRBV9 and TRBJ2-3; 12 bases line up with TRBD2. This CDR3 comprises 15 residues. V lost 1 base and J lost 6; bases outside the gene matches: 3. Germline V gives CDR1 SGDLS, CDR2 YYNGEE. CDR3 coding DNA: TGTGCCAGCAGCGTATCTAGCGGGGGGGCTGATACGCAGTATTTT. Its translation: CASSVSSGGADTQYF.

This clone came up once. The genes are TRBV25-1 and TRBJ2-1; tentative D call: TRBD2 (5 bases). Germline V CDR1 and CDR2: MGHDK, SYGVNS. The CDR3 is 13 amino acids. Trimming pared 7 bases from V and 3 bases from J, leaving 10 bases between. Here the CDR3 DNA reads TGTGCCAGCACGGACTTGAACTACAATGAGCAGTTCTTC. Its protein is CASTDLNYNEQFF. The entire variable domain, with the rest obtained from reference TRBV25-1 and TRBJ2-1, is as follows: EADIYQTPRYLVIGTGKKITLECSQTMGHDKMYWYQQDPGMELHLIHYSYGVNSTEKGDLSSESTVSRIRTEHFPLTLESARPSHTSQYLCASTDLNYNEQFFGPGTRLTVL.

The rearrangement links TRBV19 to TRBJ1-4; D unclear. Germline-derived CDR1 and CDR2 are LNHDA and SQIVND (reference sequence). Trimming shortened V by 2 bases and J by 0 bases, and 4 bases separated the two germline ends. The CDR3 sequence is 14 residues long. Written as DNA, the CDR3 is TGTGCCAGTAGTATAAATCCAACTAATGAAAAACTGTTTTTT. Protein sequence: CASSINPTNEKLFF.

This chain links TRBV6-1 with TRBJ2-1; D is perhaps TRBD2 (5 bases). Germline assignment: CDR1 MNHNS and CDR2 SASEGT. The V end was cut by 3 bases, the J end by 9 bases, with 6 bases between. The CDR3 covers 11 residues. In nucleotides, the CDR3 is TGTGCCAGCAGTGACGGGGTTGAGCAGTTCTTC. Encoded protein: CASSDGVEQFF.

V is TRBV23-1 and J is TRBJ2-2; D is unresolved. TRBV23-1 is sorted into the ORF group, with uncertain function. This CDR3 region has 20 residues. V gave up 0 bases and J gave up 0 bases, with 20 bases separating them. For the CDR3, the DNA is TGCGCCAGCAGTCAATCGATCAACTATCTCTCCACCTCGAACACCGGGGAGCTGTTTTTT. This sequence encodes CASSQSINYLSTSNTGELFF.

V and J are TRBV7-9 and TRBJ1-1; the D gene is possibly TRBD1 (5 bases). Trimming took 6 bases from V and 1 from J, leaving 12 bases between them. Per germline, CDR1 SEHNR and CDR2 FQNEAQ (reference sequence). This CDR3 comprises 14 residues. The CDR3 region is CASSSGTENTEAFF. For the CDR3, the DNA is TGTGCCAGCAGTTCCGGGACGGAGAACACTGAAGCTTTCTTT.